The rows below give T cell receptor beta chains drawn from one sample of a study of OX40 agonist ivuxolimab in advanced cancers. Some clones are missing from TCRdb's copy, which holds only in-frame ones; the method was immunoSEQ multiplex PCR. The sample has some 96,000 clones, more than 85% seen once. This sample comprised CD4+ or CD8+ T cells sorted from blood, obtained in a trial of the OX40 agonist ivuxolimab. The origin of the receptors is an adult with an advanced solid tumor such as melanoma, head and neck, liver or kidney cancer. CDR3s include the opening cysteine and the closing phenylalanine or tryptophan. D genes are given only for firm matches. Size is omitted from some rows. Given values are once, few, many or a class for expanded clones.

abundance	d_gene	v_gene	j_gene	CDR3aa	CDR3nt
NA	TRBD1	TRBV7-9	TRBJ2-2	CASSLRQGDGELFF	TGTGCCAGCAGCCTTCGACAGGGTGACGGGGAGCTGTTTTTT
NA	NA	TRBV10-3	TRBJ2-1	CAISSLDYNEQFF	TGTGCCATCAGCTCCCTGGACTACAATGAGCAGTTCTTC
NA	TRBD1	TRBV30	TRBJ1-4	CAWSRGNEKLFF	TGTGCCTGGAGCAGGGGGAATGAAAAACTGTTTTTT
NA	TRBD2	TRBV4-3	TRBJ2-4	CASSRLAGGSTKNIQYF	TGCGCCAGCAGCCGACTAGCGGGAGGGTCTACCAAAAACATTCAGTACTTC
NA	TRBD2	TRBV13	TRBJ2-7	CASSRGRARGDEQYF	TGTGCCAGCAGCCGCGGGAGGGCCAGAGGGGACGAGCAGTACTTC
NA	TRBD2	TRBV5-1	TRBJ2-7	CASSLSGGRDEQYF	TGCGCCAGCAGCTTATCAGGCGGGAGGGACGAGCAGTACTTC
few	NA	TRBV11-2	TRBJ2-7	CASSPQRGEQYF	TGTGCCAGCAGCCCCCAGAGGGGAGAGCAGTACTTC
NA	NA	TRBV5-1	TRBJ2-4	CASSLDTGNRIQYF	TGCGCCAGCAGCTTGGATACAGGGAACAGGATTCAGTACTTC
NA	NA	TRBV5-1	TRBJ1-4	CASRLGEGGEKLFF	TGCGCCAGCCGTCTGGGGGAAGGGGGTGAAAAACTGTTTTTT
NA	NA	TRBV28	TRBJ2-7	CASSSTGDRSYEQYF	TGTGCCAGCAGTTCTACGGGGGACAGATCCTACGAGCAGTACTTC
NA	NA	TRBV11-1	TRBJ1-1	CASSLRARQAEAFF	TGTGCCAGCAGCTTAAGGGCCCGCCAAGCTGAAGCTTTCTTT
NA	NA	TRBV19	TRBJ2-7	CASSIARQGRKVEQYF	TGTGCCAGTAGTATAGCGCGGCAGGGCCGGAAAGTGGAGCAGTACTTC
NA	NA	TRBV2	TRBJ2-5	CASSYRQIQETQYF	TGTGCCAGCAGTTATAGACAGATCCAAGAGACCCAGTACTTC
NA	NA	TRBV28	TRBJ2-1	CASSLSSRGTPGFF	TGTGCCAGCAGTTTATCGTCCCGGGGCACCCCAGGGTTCTTC
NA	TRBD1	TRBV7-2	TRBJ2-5	CASRRRDRQQETQYF	TGTGCCAGCAGGCGTCGGGACAGACAACAAGAGACCCAGTACTTC
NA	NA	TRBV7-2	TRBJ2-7	CASSLAAQIAYEQYF	TGTGCCAGCAGCTTAGCCGCACAGATCGCCTACGAGCAGTACTTC
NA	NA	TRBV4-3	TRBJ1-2	CASSQDGLYGYTF	TGCGCCAGCAGCCAAGATGGTCTCTATGGCTACACCTTC
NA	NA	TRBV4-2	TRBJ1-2	CASSQGLNAYGYTF	TGTGCCAGCAGCCAAGGTCTCAACGCTTATGGCTACACCTTC
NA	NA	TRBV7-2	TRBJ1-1	CASSSPAYGGVMNTEAFF	TGTGCCAGCAGCTCCCCCGCCTACGGGGGCGTGATGAACACTGAAGCTTTCTTT
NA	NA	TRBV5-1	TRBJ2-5	CASSLGRDASETQYF	TGCGCCAGCAGCTTGGGCAGGGACGCCAGTGAGACCCAGTACTTC
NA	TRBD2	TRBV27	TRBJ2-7	CASSPRWEERESYEQYF	TGTGCCAGCAGTCCCCGGTGGGAGGAGCGGGAGTCTTACGAGCAGTACTTC
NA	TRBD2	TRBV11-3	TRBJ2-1	CASSLTRERIGQFF	TGTGCCAGCAGCTTAACGCGGGAGAGAATCGGGCAGTTCTTC
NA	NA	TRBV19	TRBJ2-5	CASSTRQETQYF	TGTGCCAGTAGTACTCGTCAAGAGACCCAGTACTTC
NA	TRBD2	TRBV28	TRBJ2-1	CASSKSGSQYNEQFF	TGTGCCAGCAGTAAAAGCGGGAGTCAGTACAATGAGCAGTTCTTC
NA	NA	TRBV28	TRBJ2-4	CASVAAAKNIQYF	TGTGCCAGCGTAGCGGCAGCCAAAAACATTCAGTACTTC
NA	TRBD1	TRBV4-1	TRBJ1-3	CASSQDVRGYTIYF	TGCGCCAGCAGCCAAGATGTCAGGGGGTACACCATATATTTT
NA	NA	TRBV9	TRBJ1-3	CASSVGGGSGNTIYF	TGTGCCAGCAGCGTAGGAGGGGGCTCTGGAAACACCATATATTTT
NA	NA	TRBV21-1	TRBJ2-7	CASSKGLGQANYEQYF	TGTGCCAGCAGCAAGGGATTGGGACAGGCGAACTACGAGCAGTACTTC
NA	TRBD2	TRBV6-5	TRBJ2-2	CASSWTSGFTGELFF	TGTGCCAGCAGTTGGACTAGCGGGTTCACCGGGGAGCTGTTTTTT
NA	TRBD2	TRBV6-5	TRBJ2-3	CASSYTSGSTDTQYF	TGTGCCAGCAGTTACACTAGCGGCAGCACAGATACGCAGTATTTT
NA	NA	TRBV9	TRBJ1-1	CASSVRGDTEAFF	TGTGCCAGCAGCGTAAGAGGGGACACTGAAGCTTTCTTT
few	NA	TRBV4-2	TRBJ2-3	CASSSQTITDTQYF	TGTGCCAGCAGCTCCCAGACAATCACAGATACGCAGTATTTT
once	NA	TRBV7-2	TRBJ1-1	CASSLEGPNQTTEAFF	TGTGCCAGCAGCTTAGAGGGCCCGAATCAAACTACTGAAGCTTTCTTT
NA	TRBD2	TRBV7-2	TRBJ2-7	CASSLASAGGSSYEQYF	TGTGCCAGCAGCTTAGCCTCGGCGGGAGGTAGCTCCTACGAGCAGTACTTC
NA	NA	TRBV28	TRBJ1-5	CASSLGGQPQHF	TGTGCCAGCAGTTTGGGGGGTCAGCCCCAGCATTTT
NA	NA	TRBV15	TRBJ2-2	CATSRELANTGELFF	TGTGCCACCAGCAGAGAACTAGCGAACACCGGGGAGCTGTTTTTT
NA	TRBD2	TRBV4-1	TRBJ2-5	CASSRKGRPSGNQETQYF	TGCGCCAGCAGCCGCAAAGGGAGGCCTAGCGGGAACCAAGAGACCCAGTACTTC
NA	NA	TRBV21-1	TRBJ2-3	CASSKIRQPPGTDTQYF	TGTGCCAGCAGCAAAATTCGGCAGCCGCCTGGCACAGATACGCAGTATTTT
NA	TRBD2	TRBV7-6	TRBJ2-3	CASSPTALAGGLDTQYF	TGTGCCAGCAGCCCAACGGCGCTAGCGGGAGGGCTAGATACGCAGTATTTT
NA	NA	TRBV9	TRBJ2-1	CASSVEGRGGNEQFF	TGTGCCAGCAGCGTAGAGGGCAGGGGAGGCAATGAGCAGTTCTTC